The rows below give T cell receptor beta chains drawn from one sample of a study of control samples from healthy donors and cancer patients. Measured with immunoSEQ multiplex PCR; TCRdb has only the in-frame clones, and not every one. The data show 150,000 to 200,000 clones, 90% seen once. The sequencing sample was made of blood. Receptors originate from a woman between 50 and 59 years old in good health. CDR3s include the opening cysteine and the closing phenylalanine or tryptophan. The order of the fields is V gene, clone size, D gene, J gene, CDR3 DNA, CDR3 protein. The D gene is left open where the match is weak. Clone size is not always given. Where it is, it says once, few, many or a class for expanded clones.

TRBV19	.	.	TRBJ1-1	TGTGCCAGTAGCAACATCCCCGGGGCGACCACTGAAGCTTTCTTT	CASSNIPGATTEAFF
TRBV6-5	.	.	TRBJ1-2	TGTGCCAGCAGTTATGGACAGAAGGGGGGCTACACCTTC	CASSYGQKGGYTF
TRBV7-9	.	.	TRBJ1-2	TGTGCCAGCAGTAACCCCGGGGGGTCCGGCAATGGCTACACCTTC	CASSNPGGSGNGYTF
TRBV28	.	.	TRBJ1-6	TGTGCCAGCAGAACCAATAATTCACCCCTCCACTTT	CASRTNNSPLHF
TRBV29-1	.	.	TRBJ2-5	TGCAGCGTTGAAGGGAAGGGGGAGACCCAGTACTTC	CSVEGKGETQYF
TRBV7-3	.	.	TRBJ2-2	TGTGCCAGCAGCCCAGGGGACCGAACCGGGGAGCTGTTTTTT	CASSPGDRTGELFF
TRBV4-1	.	.	TRBJ1-1	TGCGCCAGCAGCCAAGAGGTAGGGATCGTCACTGAAGCTTTCTTT	CASSQEVGIVTEAFF
TRBV4-1	.	.	TRBJ2-3	TGCGCCAGCAGCCAAGATTATGGGGGGGCGAGAGATACGCAGTATTTT	CASSQDYGGARDTQYF
TRBV27	.	.	TRBJ1-6	TGTGCCAGCAGTCCATTTGGCCGCGGGGGTCCACCCCTCCACTTT	CASSPFGRGGPPLHF
TRBV18	.	.	TRBJ2-4	TGTGCCAGCTCACCACCTAGCGGTCTAGCCAAAAACATTCAGTACTTC	CASSPPSGLAKNIQYF
TRBV5-5	.	.	TRBJ1-3	TGTGCCAGCAGCTTCATGGCCGAAAACACCATATATTTT	CASSFMAENTIYF
TRBV6-1	.	.	TRBJ1-6	TGTGCCAGCAGGGAACAGGGTCTGGCCTATAATTCACCCCTCCACTTT	CASREQGLAYNSPLHF
TRBV2	.	TRBD1	TRBJ2-5	TGTGCCAGCAGTGAAGCCAGGGGGCGGGGGACCCAGTACTTC	CASSEARGRGTQYF
TRBV5-1	.	TRBD2	TRBJ2-2	TGCGCCAGCAGCTTGGGACTAGCGGGAGGGGAGCTGTTTTTT	CASSLGLAGGELFF
TRBV27	once	TRBD2	TRBJ2-4	TGTGCCAGCAGTTTGCGGGGGAACGCCATTCAGTACTTC	CASSLRGNAIQYF
TRBV18	.	.	TRBJ1-2	TGTGCCAGCTCACCCTCAGGGGTACGGGATGGCTACACCTTC	CASSPSGVRDGYTF
TRBV28	.	.	TRBJ2-3	TGTGCCAGCAGTGCGTATAGGGGATCCGGTCGGGCAGATACGCAGTATTTT	CASSAYRGSGRADTQYF
TRBV21-1	.	.	TRBJ2-7	TGTGCCAGCAGCAAGGCAGCGGGCACACAAAGCTCCTACGAGCAGTACTTC	CASSKAAGTQSSYEQYF
TRBV19	.	.	TRBJ1-1	TGTGCCAGTAGGGGCAGGGGAGTGAACACTGAAGCTTTCTTT	CASRGRGVNTEAFF
TRBV7-2	.	TRBD2	TRBJ2-7	TGTGCCAGCAGCCTACACAGCGGGAGCGGGGAGCAGTACTTC	CASSLHSGSGEQYF
TRBV4-1	.	.	TRBJ1-5	TGCGCCAGCAGCCAAGATCCGGGGGTCCGTAGCAATCAGCCCCAGCATTTT	CASSQDPGVRSNQPQHF
TRBV7-9	once	.	TRBJ1-2	TGTGCCAGCAGCTTCGGGGAGTCTGGGTTTGGCTACACCTTC	CASSFGESGFGYTF
TRBV29-1	.	TRBD2	TRBJ2-2	TGCAGCGTGAAACTAGCGGTCAACACCGGGGAGCTGTTTTTT	CSVKLAVNTGELFF
TRBV9	few	.	TRBJ1-4	TGTGCCAGCAGCGCGGGTCGGGGAGGCGAAAAACTGTTTTTT	CASSAGRGGEKLFF
TRBV5-6	.	.	TRBJ1-4	TGTGCCAGCAGCACCCAGGGGAACGAGGAAAAACTGTTTTTT	CASSTQGNEEKLFF
TRBV4-3	.	.	TRBJ1-1	TGCGCCAGCAGCCAAGATTCGTCAGGCTTAGAAGCTTTCTTT	CASSQDSSGLEAFF
TRBV7-7	.	.	TRBJ2-1	TGTGCCAGCAGCTTAGGACCTCTTTACTCCTACAATGAGCAGTTCTTC	CASSLGPLYSYNEQFF
TRBV19	.	.	TRBJ2-1	TGTGCCAGTACAGGCCTGAACAATGAGCAGTTCTTC	CASTGLNNEQFF